This T cell receptor (beta chain) emerged from a study of cytotoxic CD8 clonotypes in ibrutinib-treated CLL. In the study overall: Investigators reported some 25 partial and 2 complete responses; after median around 63 months, 14 patients remained remitted and about 12 progressed. Average yields of 255,043 productive templates and 80,000 to 100,000 productive rearrangements characterized the samples.

Libraries were prepared by immunoSEQ multiplex PCR; TCRdb keeps only in-frame clonotypes and omits some of them. The sample comprises more than 200,000 clones, just under 80% of which are singletons, and more than 9.5% rests with the top ten. Broader study findings: Clonality measured at baseline exceeded age-matched healthy donors, tracking circulating CD8+ T-cell counts.

This CDR3 is built from 14 residues. The germline CDR1 and CDR2 sequences are MDHEN and SYDVKM. V was shortened by 5 bases and J by 0 bases, with 8 bases between the two germline ends. Concerning this clone: The antigen is unknown.

The source of this sequence is a human donor with chronic lymphocytic leukemia. The material was PBMCs, obtained after 12 months of ibrutinib treatment. The rearrangement joins TRBV28 to TRBJ1-5; D gene unclear. The CDR3 is CASSLFHSNQPQHF. CDR3 DNA sequence: TGTGCCAGCAGTCTGTTTCATAGCAATCAGCCCCAGCATTTT. The full variable domain, completed using reference TRBV28 and TRBJ1-5, is DVKVTQSSRYLVKRTGEKVFLECVQDMDHENMFWYRQDPGLGLRLIYFSYDVKMKEKGDIPEGYSVSREKKERFSLILESASTNQTSMYLCASSLFHSNQPQHFGDGTRLSIL.